Listed below are T cell receptor beta chains from one sample, sequenced in a study of T cell responses to AZD1222 COVID-19 vaccine. Clones were read by immunoSEQ multiplex PCR, and TCRdb kept only the in-frame ones, dropping some. Among about 110,000 clones listed, roughly 82% were seen once. The specimen comprised peripheral blood, sampled on day 0 of AZD1222 vaccination. The source of these receptors is an adult in good health. CDR3s leave out the opening cysteine and the closing phenylalanine or tryptophan.

J gene | CDR3 length | V gene | CDR3 protein
TRBJ1-4 | 15 | TRBV7-8 | ASSLGGRRATNEKLF
TRBJ2-2 | 11 | TRBV24-1 | ATRSPNTGELF
TRBJ1-1 | 11 | TRBV10-1 | ARPAGADTEAF
TRBJ2-1 | 14 | TRBV11-3 | ASSFSTESGYNEQF
TRBJ2-7 | 13 | TRBV6-5 | ASSYGTGGAYEQY
TRBJ1-2 | 12 | TRBV3-1/TRBV3-2 | ASSQGLGAYGYT
TRBJ2-6 | 13 | TRBV6-5 | ASSMTVGRDNVLT
TRBJ2-1 | 11 | TRBV19 | ASSPGGVDEQF
TRBJ2-6 | 13 | TRBV7-9 | ASSLRQPGANVLT
TRBJ2-7 | 12 | TRBV11-3 | ASSNGMTGNEQY
TRBJ1-2 | 11 | TRBV12-3/TRBV12-4 | ASSPEQGNGYT
TRBJ1-3 | 11 | TRBV5-1 | ASSLEWDDTIY
TRBJ1-3 | 12 | TRBV2 | ASSGTGAGNTIY
TRBJ1-1 | 11 | TRBV6-5 | ASSYTPDTEAF
TRBJ1-3 | 12 | TRBV13 | ASSAGTPGNTIY
TRBJ1-1 | 13 | TRBV10-3 | AISDNRDRGFEAF
TRBJ2-2 | 14 | TRBV5-4 | ASSGLAGMNTGELF
TRBJ1-2 | 13 | TRBV11-2 | ASSPEGGVNYGYT
TRBJ2-3 | 14 | TRBV18 | ASSKNKNRGTDTQY
TRBJ2-3 | 17 | TRBV5-1 | ASSSGLAGGTRSTDTQY
TRBJ1-2 | 12 | TRBV6-6 | ASSNEQGAGGYT
TRBJ2-1 | 10 | TRBV4-2 | ASSQVLNEQF
TRBJ2-1 | 15 | TRBV27 | ASTLRIGTLGHNEQF
TRBJ2-1 | 14 | TRBV11-3 | ASSSRTSGGYNEQF
TRBJ2-7 | 12 | TRBV13 | ASSSRDRAYEQY
TRBJ1-1 | 13 | TRBV19 | ASSRVQGFNTEAF
TRBJ1-6 | 11 | TRBV30 | AWSGVVTSPLH
TRBJ1-6 | 11 | TRBV10-3 | AISESANSPLH
TRBJ2-2 | 12 | TRBV5-1 | ASSQDKNTGELF
TRBJ1-1 | 8 | TRBV29-1 | SVLGEGAF
TRBJ1-2 | 12 | TRBV2 | ASSGRGRDYGYT
TRBJ1-1 | 12 | TRBV7-2 | ASSLSGASTEAF
TRBJ1-1 | 11 | TRBV12-3/TRBV12-4 | ASSLTSLTEAF
TRBJ1-6 | 12 | TRBV6-6 | ASGEAGSNSPLH
TRBJ1-2 | 13 | TRBV5-5 | ASSFRDGPVYGYT
TRBJ2-3 | 9 | TRBV11-2 | ASRGPLLQY
TRBJ1-3 | 15 | TRBV27 | ASSPGGRAGGGNTIY
TRBJ1-2 | 13 | TRBV4-1 | ASSREQGVGDGYT
TRBJ1-3 | 12 | TRBV2 | ASSGITGGNTIY